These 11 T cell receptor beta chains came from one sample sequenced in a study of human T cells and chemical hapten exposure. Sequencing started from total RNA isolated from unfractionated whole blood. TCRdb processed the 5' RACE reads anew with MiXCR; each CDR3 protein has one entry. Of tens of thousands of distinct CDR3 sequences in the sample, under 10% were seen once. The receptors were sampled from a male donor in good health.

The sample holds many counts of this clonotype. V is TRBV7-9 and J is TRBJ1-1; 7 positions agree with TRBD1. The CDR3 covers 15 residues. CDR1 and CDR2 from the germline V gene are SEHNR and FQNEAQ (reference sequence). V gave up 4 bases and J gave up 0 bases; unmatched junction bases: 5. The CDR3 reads CASSSGTAMNTEAFF. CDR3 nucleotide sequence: TGTGCCAGCAGCTCCGGGACAGCCATGAACACTGAAGCTTTCTTT.

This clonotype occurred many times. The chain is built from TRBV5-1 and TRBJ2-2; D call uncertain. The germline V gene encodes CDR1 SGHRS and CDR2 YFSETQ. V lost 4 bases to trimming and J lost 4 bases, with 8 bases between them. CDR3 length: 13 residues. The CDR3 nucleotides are TGCGCCAGCAGCCCAGGAACCACCGGGGAGCTGTTTTTT. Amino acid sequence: CASSPGTTGELFF.

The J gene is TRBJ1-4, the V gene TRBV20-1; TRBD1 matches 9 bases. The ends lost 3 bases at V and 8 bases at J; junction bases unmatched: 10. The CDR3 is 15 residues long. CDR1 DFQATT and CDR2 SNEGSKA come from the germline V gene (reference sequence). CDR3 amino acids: CSARSPGQGGEKLFF. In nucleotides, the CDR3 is TGCAGTGCTAGGTCCCCGGGACAGGGAGGCGAAAAACTGTTTTTT.

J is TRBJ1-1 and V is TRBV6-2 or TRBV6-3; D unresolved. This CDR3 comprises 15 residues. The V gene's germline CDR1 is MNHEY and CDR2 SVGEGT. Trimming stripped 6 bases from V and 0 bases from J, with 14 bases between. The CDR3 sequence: CASRPSRILNTEAFF. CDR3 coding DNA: TGTGCCAGCAGACCCTCTAGGATTCTGAACACTGAAGCTTTCTTT.

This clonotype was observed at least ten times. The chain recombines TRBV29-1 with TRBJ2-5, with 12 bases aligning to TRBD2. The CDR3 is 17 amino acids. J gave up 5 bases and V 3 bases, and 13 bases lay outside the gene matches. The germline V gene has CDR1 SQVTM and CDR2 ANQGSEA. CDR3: CSVDLVASGRAGETQYF. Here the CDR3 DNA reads TGCAGCGTTGACTTAGTGGCTAGCGGGAGGGCCGGGGAGACCCAGTACTTC.

This CDR3 is CASSFPGTGLGNTIYF. In DNA form, the CDR3 reads TGTGCCAGCAGCTTTCCCGGGACAGGGCTTGGAAACACCATATATTTT. This chain uses TRBV7-9 with TRBJ1-3; 9 bases map to TRBD1. There are 16 residues in the CDR3. The V and J ends lost 3 bases and 3 bases, in that order; junction bases with no gene match: 6. CDR1 is SEHNR, CDR2 FQNEAQ, per germline (reference sequence).

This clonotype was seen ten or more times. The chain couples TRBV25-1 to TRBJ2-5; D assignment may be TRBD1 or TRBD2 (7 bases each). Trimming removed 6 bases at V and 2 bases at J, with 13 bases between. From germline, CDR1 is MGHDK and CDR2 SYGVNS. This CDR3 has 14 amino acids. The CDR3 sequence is CASSQGGPQETQYF. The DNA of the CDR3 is TGTGCCAGCAGCCAGGGGGGGCCTCAAGAGACCCAGTACTTC.

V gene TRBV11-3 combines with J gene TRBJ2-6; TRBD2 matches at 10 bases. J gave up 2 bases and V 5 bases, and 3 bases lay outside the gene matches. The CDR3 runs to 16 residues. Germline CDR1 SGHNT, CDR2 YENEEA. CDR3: CASSPGLAAGANVLTF. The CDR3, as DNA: TGTGCCAGCAGCCCAGGACTAGCGGCTGGGGCCAACGTCCTGACTTTC.

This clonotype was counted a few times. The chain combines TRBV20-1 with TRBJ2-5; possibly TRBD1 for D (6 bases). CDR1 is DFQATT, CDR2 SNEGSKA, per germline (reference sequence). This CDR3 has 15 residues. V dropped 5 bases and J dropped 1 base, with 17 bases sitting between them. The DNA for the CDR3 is TGCAGTGCTGCAGGGGACGGACCATTCCAAGAGACCCAGTACTTC. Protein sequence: CSAAGDGPFQETQYF.

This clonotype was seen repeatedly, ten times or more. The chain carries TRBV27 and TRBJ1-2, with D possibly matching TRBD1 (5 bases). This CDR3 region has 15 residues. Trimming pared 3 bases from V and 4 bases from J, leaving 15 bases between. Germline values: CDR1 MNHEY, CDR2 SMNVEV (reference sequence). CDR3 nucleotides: TGTGCCAGCAGTTTCCAGGGTCCCCTATCCTATGGCTACACCTTC. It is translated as CASSFQGPLSYGYTF.

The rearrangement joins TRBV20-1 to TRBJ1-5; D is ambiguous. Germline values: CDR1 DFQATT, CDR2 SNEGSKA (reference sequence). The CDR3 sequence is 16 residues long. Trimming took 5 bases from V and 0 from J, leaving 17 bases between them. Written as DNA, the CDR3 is TGCAGTGCTCCCCTGGGCGGCCAGAGTAGCAATCAGCCCCAGCATTTT. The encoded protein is CSAPLGGQSSNQPQHF.